These 16 T cell receptor beta chains originate from one sample sequenced in a study of CD8+CD57+ T cells in acquired aplastic anemia. It was patients with CD8+CD57+ cell expansion by flow cytometry who were chosen for sequencing. The TCR beta profiling, which covered VDJ combination and CDR3 sequence, was carried out using genomic DNA as the template. Via MiXCR, TCRdb re-called the reads, giving one row per CDR3 protein. The table shows roughly 180,000 distinct CDR3 sequences, with nearly 50% occurring only once. The sequenced sample was sorted CD4+, CD8+, or CD8+CD57+ T cells (not recorded which) from PBMCs. Every receptor here comes from a human donor with aplastic anemia.

The rearrangement joins TRBV2 to TRBJ2-7; D may match TRBD1 or TRBD2 (5 bases each). There are 14 residues in the CDR3. Germline assignment: CDR1 SNHLY and CDR2 FYNNEI. The ends were cut back, 4 bases at V and 6 bases at J, with 16 bases in the middle. CDR3 sequence (DNA): TGTGCCAGCAGTGGCCCGGCCAGGGAGAGCGAGCAGTACTTC. This encodes CASSGPARESEQYF.

The table lists this clonotype with many counts. The J gene is TRBJ2-7, the V gene TRBV7-8, with 8 bases identical to TRBD2. The CDR3 extends over 16 amino acids. V lost 5 bases to trimming and J lost 7 bases; unmatched junction nucleotides: 16. The V gene's germline CDR1 is SGHVS and CDR2 FQNEAQ. For the CDR3, the DNA is TGTGCCAGCAGCCCGTTCGAGGTCGGGGGGGCCTCGGAGCAGTACTTC. As protein: CASSPFEVGGASEQYF.

This clonotype was counted many times. The chain couples TRBV20-1 to TRBJ1-4; 12 bases fit TRBD1. CDR3 length equals 15 residues. CDR1 is DFQATT, CDR2 SNEGSKA, per germline (reference sequence). V dropped 4 bases and J dropped 7; count of bases not matched to a gene: 7. CDR3 residues: CSATPGQGAGEKLFF. The CDR3 region has the DNA TGCAGTGCTACACCGGGACAGGGGGCAGGTGAAAAACTGTTTTTT.

This clonotype was counted ten times or more. The chain joins TRBV20-1 to TRBJ1-5, with D possibly being TRBD1 (5 bases). The germline CDR1 and CDR2 sequences are DFQATT and SNEGSKA (reference sequence). The germline V and J ends were trimmed by 6 bases and 4 bases, with 19 bases remaining between them. The CDR3 sequence is 15 residues long. CDR3 sequence reads: CSAPTTTGRNQPQHF. For the CDR3, the DNA is TGCAGTGCCCCCACCACAACAGGTCGTAATCAGCCCCAGCATTTT.

The chain uses TRBV15 and TRBJ2-7; D not certain. Trimming took off 11 bases at V and 2 bases at J, with 16 bases between the two ends. Germline V gene data show CDR1 as LNHNV and CDR2 as YYDKDF (reference sequence). The CDR3 has 13 amino acids. The CDR3 DNA follows: TGTGCCCCGGAAACGGTGGAAGCCTACGAGCAGTACTTC. Translating it yields CAPETVEAYEQYF.

The chain has TRBV7-9 and TRBJ1-6, with D possibly being TRBD1 (6 bases). V was trimmed by 5 bases and J by 10 bases, leaving 12 bases between them. The CDR3 length is 13 residues. Germline V gene sequence: CDR1 SEHNR, CDR2 FQNEAQ (reference sequence). CDR3 residues: CASSAGTKSPLHF. CDR3 coding DNA: TGTGCCAGCAGCGCCGGGACAAAATCACCCCTCCACTTT.

The chain uses TRBV12-3 or TRBV12-4 and TRBJ2-7, with 7 bases fitting TRBD2. CDR3 length equals 15 residues. Trimming took 7 bases from V and 2 from J; bases not matched to a gene: 11. In DNA form, the CDR3 reads TGTGCCAGCACCCAGGTACGGGGGGTTCCCTACGAGCAGTACTTC. This encodes CASTQVRGVPYEQYF.

This clonotype was seen more than once but under ten times. The V gene is TRBV2, the J gene TRBJ1-3; 7 bases align to TRBD1. Trimming at V came to 7 bases and at J to 6 bases, leaving 9 bases not matched to a gene. This CDR3 has 14 amino acids. Germline-derived CDR1 and CDR2 are SNHLY and FYNNEI. The CDR3 nucleotides are TGTGCCAGCAATGTACAGGGGCGCTCAAACACCATATATTTT. Residues: CASNVQGRSNTIYF.

As concerns this clonotype: A much larger clone sits a single nucleotide away, making a read error possible. V and J are TRBV3-1 and TRBJ2-7; no definite D call. CDR3 length: 14 residues. CDR1 and CDR2 (germline): LGHDT, YNNKEL (reference sequence). The CDR3 sequence: CASSLSWRTYGQYF. CDR3 nucleotides: TGTGCCAGCAGCCTTAGCTGGCGGACCTACGGGCAGTACTTC.

This clonotype was seen a handful of times. The rearrangement links TRBV20-1 to TRBJ2-1; maybe TRBD1 (5 bases). The CDR3 spans 12 residues. The germline CDR1 and CDR2 sequences are DFQATT and SNEGSKA (reference sequence). The ends were cut back, 2 bases at V and 5 bases at J, with 7 bases in the middle. In DNA form, the CDR3 reads TGCAGTGCTAGACGCAGGGACAATGAGCAGTTCTTC. This encodes CSARRRDNEQFF.

This clonotype was detected ten times or more. The CDR3 sequence: CASSFKTALGYGYTF. CDR3 coding DNA: TGTGCCAGCAGTTTTAAGACAGCCCTTGGGTATGGCTACACCTTC. V gene TRBV12-3 or TRBV12-4 combines with J gene TRBJ1-2, with D possibly matching TRBD1 (5 bases). This CDR3 comprises 15 residues. V was shortened by 3 bases and J by 5 bases, with 16 bases between the two germline ends.

The CDR3 bases are TGTGCCACCAGCCCTCAGGACGGAGCCTACGAGCAGTACTTC. Protein sequence: CATSPQDGAYEQYF. This sequence joins TRBV15 and TRBJ2-7; no reliable D call. CDR3 size: 14 residues. V shed 5 bases and J shed 2 bases, with 13 bases lying between them. Germline V gives CDR1 LNHNV, CDR2 YYDKDF (reference sequence).

The rearrangement uses TRBV10-3 and TRBJ2-7; D possibly corresponds to TRBD1 (5 bases). This CDR3 has 10 residues. Germline values: CDR1 ENHRY, CDR2 SYGVKD. CDR3 in amino acids: CAPRGYEQYF. The DNA of the CDR3 is TGTGCGCCTAGGGGATACGAGCAGTACTTC.

This clonotype was detected only a few times. The junction does not match germline at one end; this may be a read error. V gene TRBV7-7 combines with J gene TRBJ2-3; D might be TRBD2 (6 bases). The CDR3 extends over 13 amino acids. Germline CDR1 reads SSHAT; CDR2 reads FNYEAQ (reference sequence). This CDR3 is CASSWAPSDTQYF. The DNA for the CDR3 is TGTGCTAGCAGCTGGGCCCCTAGCGACACGCAGTATTTT.

The chain uses TRBV2 and TRBJ2-7; no reliable D call. Germline values: CDR1 SNHLY, CDR2 FYNNEI. V lost 5 bases and J lost 0, with 14 bases in between. This CDR3 has 15 residues. The DNA of the CDR3 is TGTGCCAGCAGTTTATCGGGCAGGTACTCCTACGAGCAGTACTTC. Its translation: CASSLSGRYSYEQYF.

The rearrangement links TRBV7-9 to TRBJ2-5, with 11 bases fitting TRBD2. This CDR3 has 14 residues. The V gene's germline CDR1 is SEHNR and CDR2 FQNEAQ (reference sequence). V lost 11 bases to trimming and J lost 2 bases; unmatched junction nucleotides: 7. The CDR3 loop is CAGTLAGVQETQYF. CDR3 bases: TGTGCCGGAACACTAGCGGGAGTTCAAGAGACCCAGTACTTC. Using reference TRBV7-9 and TRBJ2-5 for the parts outside the CDR3, the full variable domain is DTGVSQNPRHKITKRGQNVTFRCDPISEHNRLYWYRQTLGQGPEFLTYFQNEAQLEKSRLLSDRFSAERPKGSFSTLEIQRTEQGDSAMYLCAGTLAGVQETQYFGPGTRLLVL.